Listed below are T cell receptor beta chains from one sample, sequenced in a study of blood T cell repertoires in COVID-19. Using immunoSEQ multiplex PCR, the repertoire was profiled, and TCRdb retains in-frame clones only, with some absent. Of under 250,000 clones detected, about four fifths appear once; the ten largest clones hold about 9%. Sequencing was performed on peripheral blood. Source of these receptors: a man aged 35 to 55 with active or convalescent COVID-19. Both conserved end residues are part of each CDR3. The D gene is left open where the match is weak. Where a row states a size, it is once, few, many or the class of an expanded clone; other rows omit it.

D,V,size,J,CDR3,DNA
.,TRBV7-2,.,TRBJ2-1,CASSSNYNEQFF,TGTGCCAGCAGCTCAAACTACAATGAGCAGTTCTTC
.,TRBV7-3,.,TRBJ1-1,CASSLTGAGGTEAFF,TGTGCCAGCAGCTTAACTGGGGCCGGGGGCACTGAAGCTTTCTTT
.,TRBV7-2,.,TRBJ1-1,CASSPSRENTEAFF,TGTGCCAGCAGCCCCTCAAGAGAAAACACTGAAGCTTTCTTT
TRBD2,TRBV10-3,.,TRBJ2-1,CATGLAGGNEQFF,TGTGCCACGGGACTAGCGGGAGGTAATGAGCAGTTCTTC
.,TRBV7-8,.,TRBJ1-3,CASSLEREISGNTIYF,TGTGCCAGCAGCTTAGAGCGAGAAATCTCTGGAAACACCATATATTTT
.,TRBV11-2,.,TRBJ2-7,CASSLAPSAGHYEQYF,TGTGCCAGCAGCTTAGCCCCTTCCGCGGGTCACTACGAGCAGTACTTC
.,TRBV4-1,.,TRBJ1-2,CASSQDPGAAKRGYTF,TGCGCCAGCAGCCAAGATCCTGGGGCAGCTAAGAGGGGCTACACCTTC
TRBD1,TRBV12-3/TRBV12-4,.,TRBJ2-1,CASSSQGANEQFF,TGTGCCAGCAGTTCCCAGGGGGCGAATGAGCAGTTCTTC
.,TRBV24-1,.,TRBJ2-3,CATSDPNTDTQYF,TGTGCCACCAGTGATCCTAACACAGATACGCAGTATTTT
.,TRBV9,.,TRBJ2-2,CASSADLTWGANTGELFF,TGTGCCAGCAGCGCGGACCTCACGTGGGGAGCGAACACCGGGGAGCTGTTTTTT
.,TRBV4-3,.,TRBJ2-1,CASSQVPVEGEQFF,TGCGCCAGCAGCCAAGTACCCGTAGAGGGCGAGCAGTTCTTC
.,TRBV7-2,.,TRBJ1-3,CASSPLSGNTIYF,TGTGCCAGCAGCCCCCTCTCTGGAAACACCATATATTTT
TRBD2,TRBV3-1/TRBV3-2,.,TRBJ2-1,CASSLSWTSGRTDEQFF,TGTGCCAGCAGCCTCTCGTGGACTAGCGGGAGGACCGATGAGCAGTTCTTC
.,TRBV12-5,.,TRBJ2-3,CASGLRAGGIGNTQYF,TGTGCTAGTGGTTTGCGGGCCGGTGGGATCGGGAATACGCAGTATTTT
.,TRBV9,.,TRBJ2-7,CASSPQGSGYEQYF,TGTGCCAGCAGCCCTCAGGGTTCAGGCTACGAGCAGTACTTC
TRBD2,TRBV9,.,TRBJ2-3,CASSVLQRELSTDTQYF,TGTGCCAGCAGCGTTCTGCAGCGGGAGTTGAGCACAGATACGCAGTATTTT
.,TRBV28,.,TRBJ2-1,CASSPRDTQVRQFF,TGTGCCAGCAGTCCCCGGGACACCCAGGTGAGGCAGTTCTTC
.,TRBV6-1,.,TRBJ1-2,CASSEGWTDGYTF,TGTGCCAGCAGTGAAGGCTGGACAGATGGCTACACCTTC
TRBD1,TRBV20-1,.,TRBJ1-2,CSASTPGQAANYGYTF,TGCAGTGCTAGTACCCCCGGACAGGCTGCTAACTATGGCTACACCTTC
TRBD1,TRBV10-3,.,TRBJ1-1,CAISSRTGGVLNTEAFF,TGTGCCATCAGCTCCCGGACAGGGGGCGTCTTGAACACTGAAGCTTTCTTT
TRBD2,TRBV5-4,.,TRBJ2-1,CASSFRLLAGYDNEQFF,TGTGCCAGCAGTTTCCGTTTACTAGCGGGGTACGACAATGAGCAGTTCTTC
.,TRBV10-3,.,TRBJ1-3,CAISEDSEGNTIYF,TGTGCCATCAGTGAGGACAGTGAAGGAAACACCATATATTTT
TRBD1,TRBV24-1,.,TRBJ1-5,CATSESGTGDTQPQHF,TGTGCCACCAGTGAATCCGGGACAGGGGATACTCAGCCCCAGCATTTT
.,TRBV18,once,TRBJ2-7,CASSPPGSGYYEQYF,TGTGCCAGCTCCCCTCCGGGGTCCGGATACTACGAGCAGTACTTC
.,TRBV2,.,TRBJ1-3,CASRAPGHSRSGNTIYF,TGTGCCAGCAGAGCGCCGGGACACAGTCGCTCTGGAAACACCATATATTTT
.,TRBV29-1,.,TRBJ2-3,CSVLVRDTQYF,TGCAGCGTCCTAGTCCGGGATACGCAGTATTTT
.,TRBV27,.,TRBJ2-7,CASRRPGTPSYEQYF,TGTGCCAGCAGACGACCCGGGACTCCGTCCTACGAGCAGTACTTC
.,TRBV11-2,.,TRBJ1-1,CASSLLFGTEAFF,TGTGCCAGCAGCTTGCTCTTCGGGACTGAAGCTTTCTTT
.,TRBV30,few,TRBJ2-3,CAWSAGLSSGDTQYF,TGTGCCTGGAGTGCAGGGCTATCATCGGGAGATACGCAGTATTTT
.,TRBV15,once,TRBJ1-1,CATSDPPSGDTEAFF,TGTGCCACCAGCGATCCACCGTCGGGGGACACTGAAGCTTTCTTT
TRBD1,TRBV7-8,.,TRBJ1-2,CASSSGQGSYGYTF,TGTGCCAGCAGCTCGGGACAGGGCAGCTATGGCTACACCTTC
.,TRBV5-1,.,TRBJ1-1,CASSLGGGYTEAFF,TGCGCCAGCAGCTTGGGTGGGGGCTACACTGAAGCTTTCTTT
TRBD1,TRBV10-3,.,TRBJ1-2,CAISDTGTGRGYTF,TGTGCCATCAGTGATACCGGGACAGGGCGGGGCTACACCTTC
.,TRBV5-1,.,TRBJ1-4,CASSLVGGPEKLFF,TGCGCCAGCAGCTTGGTCGGGGGGCCCGAAAAACTGTTTTTT
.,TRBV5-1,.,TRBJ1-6,CASSLGQDSPLHF,TGCGCCAGCAGCTTGGGACAGGATTCACCCCTCCACTTT
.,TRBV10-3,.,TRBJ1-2,CAISEGGHGYGYTF,TGTGCCATCAGTGAAGGTGGACACGGATATGGCTACACCTTC
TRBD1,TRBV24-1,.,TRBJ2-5,CATSETGALQETQYF,TGTGCCACCAGTGAAACAGGGGCTTTACAAGAGACCCAGTACTTC
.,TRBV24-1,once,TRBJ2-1,CATSESGLQKPYNEQFF,TGTGCCACCAGTGAGTCGGGACTCCAAAAACCTTACAATGAGCAGTTCTTC
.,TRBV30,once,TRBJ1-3,CAWSVVHLNSGNTIYF,TGTGCCTGGAGTGTCGTACATCTGAACTCTGGAAACACCATATATTTT
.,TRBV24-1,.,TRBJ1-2,CATILTREEDGYTF,TGTGCCACCATCCTGACACGGGAGGAGGATGGCTACACCTTC
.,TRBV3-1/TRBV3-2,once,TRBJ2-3,CASSQDAFPITDTQYF,TGTGCCAGCAGCCAAGACGCGTTTCCCATCACAGATACGCAGTATTTT
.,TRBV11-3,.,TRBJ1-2,CASSSGVVYGYTF,TGTGCCAGCAGCTCCGGGGTAGTCTATGGCTACACCTTC
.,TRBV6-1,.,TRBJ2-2,CASSEFSGANTGELFF,TGTGCCAGCAGTGAATTCTCAGGTGCGAACACCGGGGAGCTGTTTTTT
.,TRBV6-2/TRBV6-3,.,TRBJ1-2,CASSYPPSTASGYGYTF,TGTGCCAGCAGTTACCCGCCCTCGACAGCCTCAGGATATGGCTACACCTTC
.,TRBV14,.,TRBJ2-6,CASSQRSMGNLASGANVLTF,TGTGCCAGCAGCCAAAGATCGATGGGCAATCTTGCCTCTGGGGCCAACGTCCTGACTTTC
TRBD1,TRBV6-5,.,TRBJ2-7,CASSYRGQGDYEQYF,TGTGCCAGCAGTTACCGTGGACAGGGGGACTACGAGCAGTACTTC
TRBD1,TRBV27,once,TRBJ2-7,CASSFRTGGYEQYF,TGTGCCAGCAGTTTTAGGACAGGGGGCTACGAGCAGTACTTC
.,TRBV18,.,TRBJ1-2,CASSPAAGTNYGYTF,TGTGCCAGCTCACCCGCTGCGGGAACTAACTATGGCTACACCTTC
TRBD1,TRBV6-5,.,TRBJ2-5,CASSYSKARGETQYF,TGTGCCAGCAGTTACTCGAAGGCCAGGGGGGAGACCCAGTACTTC
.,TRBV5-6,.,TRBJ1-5,CASSRGQLNQPQHF,TGTGCCAGCAGCCGAGGACAGCTAAATCAGCCCCAGCATTTT
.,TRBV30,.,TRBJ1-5,CAWSFEGNQPQHF,TGTGCCTGGAGTTTTGAGGGTAATCAGCCCCAGCATTTT
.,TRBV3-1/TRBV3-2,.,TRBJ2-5,CASSPRDFQETQYF,TGTGCCAGCAGCCCCCGGGACTTCCAAGAGACCCAGTACTTC
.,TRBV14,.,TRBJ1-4,CASSRATNEKLFF,TGTGCCAGCAGCCGAGCAACTAATGAAAAACTGTTTTTT
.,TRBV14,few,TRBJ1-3,CASSQGVTVQNTIYF,TGTGCCAGCAGCCAAGGCGTGACAGTACAAAACACCATATATTTT
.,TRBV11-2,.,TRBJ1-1,CASSDMGHLNTEAFF,TGTGCCAGCAGCGACATGGGACATCTGAACACTGAAGCTTTCTTT
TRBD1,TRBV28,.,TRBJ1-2,CASSPSTGGVDGYTF,TGTGCCAGCAGTCCATCGACAGGGGGCGTTGATGGCTACACCTTC